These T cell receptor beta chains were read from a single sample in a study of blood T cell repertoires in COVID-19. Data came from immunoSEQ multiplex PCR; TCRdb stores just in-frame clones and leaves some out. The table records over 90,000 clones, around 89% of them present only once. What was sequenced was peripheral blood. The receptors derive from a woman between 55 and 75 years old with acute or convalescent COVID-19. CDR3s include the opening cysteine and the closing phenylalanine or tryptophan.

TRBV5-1,CASSLAQRWYNEQFF
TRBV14,CASSQDSPGWVREAFF
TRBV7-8,CASSQDWEEQYF
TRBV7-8,CASSPSLTPRSSGNTIYF
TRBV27,CASSGEANQPQHF
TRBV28,CATTKGGLLRDGYTF
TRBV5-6,CASSNRQGSYNEQFF
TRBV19,CASSSSGRETQYF
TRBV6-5,CASSWDREVRTDTQYF
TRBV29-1,CSVCPGGSGNTIYF
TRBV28,CASSFSAYNEQFF